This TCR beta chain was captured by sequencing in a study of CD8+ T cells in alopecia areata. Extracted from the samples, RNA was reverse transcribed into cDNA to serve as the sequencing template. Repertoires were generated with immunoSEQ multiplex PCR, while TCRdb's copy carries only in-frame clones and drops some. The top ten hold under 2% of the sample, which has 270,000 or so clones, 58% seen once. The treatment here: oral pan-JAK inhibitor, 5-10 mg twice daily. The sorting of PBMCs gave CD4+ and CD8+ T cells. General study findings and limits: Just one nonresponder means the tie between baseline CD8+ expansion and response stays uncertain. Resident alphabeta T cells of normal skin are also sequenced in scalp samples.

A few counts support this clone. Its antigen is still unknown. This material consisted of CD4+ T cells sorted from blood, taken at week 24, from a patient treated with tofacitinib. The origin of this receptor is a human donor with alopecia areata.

The CDR3 loop reads CASSLAGLAGGLRPQYF. In nucleotides, the CDR3 is TGTGCCAGCAGCTTGGCGGGACTAGCGGGGGGGCTACGCCCGCAGTATTTT. The V and J genes are TRBV5-4 and TRBJ2-3; 16 nucleotides match TRBD2. CDR1 is SGHNT and CDR2 is YYREEE in the germline V gene (reference sequence). The V gene end was trimmed by 0 bases and the J gene end by 10 bases; junction bases not matched to a gene: 8. CDR3 length: 17 residues. The variable domain in full, completed from reference TRBV5-4 and TRBJ2-3, reads ETGVTQSPTHLIKTRGQQVTLRCSSQSGHNTVSWYQQALGQGPQFIFQYYREEENGRGNFPPRFSGLQFPNYSSELNVNALELDDSALYLCASSLAGLAGGLRPQYFGPGTRLTVL.